This TCR beta chain was sequenced for a study of identifying expanded T cells in peripheral blood. Produced via immunoSEQ multiplex PCR; TCRdb's table is partial and in-frame only. This table has fewer than 110,000 clones, 87% appearing once. CDR1 is SNHLY and CDR2 is FYNNEI in the germline V gene. This CDR3 contains 13 residues. V was clipped by 6 bases and J by 14 bases, with 21 bases between them. During the collection period, no donor immune events like infections were recorded. Comments on this clone: Antigen unknown.

Study-level results: Across healthy donors, higher total template counts meant significantly greater roughly two-week count variance. Technical replicates showed roughly 1.2 changed clones; two weeks 15 to 20; four weeks 19.

This TCR derives from a person aged 18 to 70 in good health. This sequence joins TRBV2 and TRBJ2-3, with TRBD2 as a possible D gene (6 bases). Sequencing input: blood. CDR3 DNA sequence: TGTGCCAGCAGGGATCTACTAGCCGAATTACGGTATTTT. This encodes CASRDLLAELRYF.